A selection of T cell receptor beta chains follows, all from one sample in a study of neoadjuvant anti-PD-1 for oral cavity cancer. The data were produced by immunoSEQ multiplex PCR, yet TCRdb's version contains in-frame clones alone and is incomplete. The profile covers approximately 67,000 clones, with around 80% appearing a single time and roughly 3.4% taken by the ten largest. The sample consisted of PBMCs, taken before nivolumab (anti-PD-1) treatment. The receptors were gathered from a person aged 35-79 years with oral cavity squamous cell carcinoma. CDR3s include the opening cysteine and the closing phenylalanine or tryptophan. A D gene is named only where the DNA matches it firmly. Clone sizes are given selectively: once, few, many, or a class where the clone is expanded.

d_gene: TRBD2
abundance: -
j_gene: TRBJ2-1
v_gene: TRBV7-9
CDR3nt: TGTGCCAGCAGCTCGGGACTAGTCATTTACAATGAGCAGTTCTTC
CDR3aa: CASSSGLVIYNEQFF

d_gene: -
abundance: -
j_gene: TRBJ1-5
v_gene: TRBV30
CDR3nt: TGTGCCTGGAGTAAGGCAGGGGAGGGTCAGCCCCAGCATTTT
CDR3aa: CAWSKAGEGQPQHF

d_gene: TRBD1
abundance: -
j_gene: TRBJ2-1
v_gene: TRBV19
CDR3nt: TGTGCCAGCGGACAGGGATACAATGAGCAGTTCTTC
CDR3aa: CASGQGYNEQFF

d_gene: TRBD1
abundance: few
j_gene: TRBJ1-2
v_gene: TRBV19
CDR3nt: TGTGCCAGTAGTACGAAGGATCGACAGGGCCGTGGCTACACCTTC
CDR3aa: CASSTKDRQGRGYTF

d_gene: -
abundance: -
j_gene: TRBJ2-2
v_gene: TRBV27
CDR3nt: TGTGCCAGCAGAGGACAGTCGAACGGGGAGCTGTTTTTT
CDR3aa: CASRGQSNGELFF

d_gene: -
abundance: -
j_gene: TRBJ1-3
v_gene: TRBV9
CDR3nt: TGTGCCAGCAGCGACAGAACCGGGACCTCTGGAAACACCATATATTTT
CDR3aa: CASSDRTGTSGNTIYF

d_gene: TRBD2
abundance: -
j_gene: TRBJ2-5
v_gene: TRBV7-9
CDR3nt: TGTGCCAGCAGCTCCGTTGGTAGCGGGCTCAGATGGGAGACCCAGTACTTC
CDR3aa: CASSSVGSGLRWETQYF

d_gene: TRBD1
abundance: once
j_gene: TRBJ1-1
v_gene: TRBV10-3
CDR3nt: TGTGCCATCAGTGAGTCGAAAGGGAGGGGGCCTTACACTGAAGCTTTCTTT
CDR3aa: CAISESKGRGPYTEAFF

d_gene: TRBD2
abundance: few
j_gene: TRBJ2-4
v_gene: TRBV5-1
CDR3nt: TGCGCCAGCAGGTGGAGCGGGGGGGCCGAAAACATTCAGTACTTC
CDR3aa: CASRWSGGAENIQYF

d_gene: -
abundance: -
j_gene: TRBJ2-1
v_gene: TRBV14
CDR3nt: TGTGCCAGCAGCCAAGGGCGAGGGCGGTTGTTGGGTGAGCAGTTCTTC
CDR3aa: CASSQGRGRLLGEQFF

d_gene: -
abundance: -
j_gene: TRBJ1-2
v_gene: TRBV2
CDR3nt: TGTGCCAGCAGTGTTAAGAGCTATGGCTACACCTTC
CDR3aa: CASSVKSYGYTF

d_gene: -
abundance: -
j_gene: TRBJ1-1
v_gene: TRBV5-1
CDR3nt: TGCGCCAGCAGCCCTTTACTTGGCACTGAAGCTTTCTTT
CDR3aa: CASSPLLGTEAFF

d_gene: -
abundance: -
j_gene: TRBJ1-3
v_gene: TRBV27
CDR3nt: TGTGCCAGCAGCCAGGTGTCGGGAAACACCATATATTTT
CDR3aa: CASSQVSGNTIYF

d_gene: -
abundance: few
j_gene: TRBJ2-7
v_gene: TRBV5-4
CDR3nt: TGTGCCAGCAGCTTGGCGGGGGGCGGACACGAGCAGTACTTC
CDR3aa: CASSLAGGGHEQYF

d_gene: -
abundance: -
j_gene: TRBJ2-7
v_gene: TRBV19
CDR3nt: TGTGCCAGTAATAGAGGGGGTAGCTCCTACGAGCAGTACTTC
CDR3aa: CASNRGGSSYEQYF

d_gene: TRBD1
abundance: once
j_gene: TRBJ2-5
v_gene: TRBV5-1
CDR3nt: TGCGCCAGCAGCTTGGCACATCGACAGGGAACGGAGACCCAGTACTTC
CDR3aa: CASSLAHRQGTETQYF

d_gene: -
abundance: -
j_gene: TRBJ1-5
v_gene: TRBV11-3
CDR3nt: TGTGCCAGCAGCTTAGGGAGGCAGCCCCAGCATTTT
CDR3aa: CASSLGRQPQHF

d_gene: -
abundance: -
j_gene: TRBJ1-1
v_gene: TRBV29-1
CDR3nt: TGCAGCGTTGTGTCGCAGGGGAACACTGAAGCTTTCTTT
CDR3aa: CSVVSQGNTEAFF

d_gene: TRBD2
abundance: few
j_gene: TRBJ2-7
v_gene: TRBV4-2
CDR3nt: TGTGCCAGCAGCCAAGGACGGCTAGCGGGAGGACCGCGTCACGGCGAGCAGTACTTC
CDR3aa: CASSQGRLAGGPRHGEQYF

d_gene: TRBD1
abundance: -
j_gene: TRBJ1-2
v_gene: TRBV2
CDR3nt: TGTGCCAACCTTATGAGACAGGGATATGGCTACACCTTC
CDR3aa: CANLMRQGYGYTF

d_gene: -
abundance: -
j_gene: TRBJ1-1
v_gene: TRBV7-2
CDR3nt: TGTGCCAGCAGCGTGGGACACCTGAACACTGAAGCTTTCTTT
CDR3aa: CASSVGHLNTEAFF

d_gene: TRBD1
abundance: -
j_gene: TRBJ1-4
v_gene: TRBV5-4
CDR3nt: TGTGCCAGCAGTCCGACAGGGGCTAATGAAAAACTGTTTTTT
CDR3aa: CASSPTGANEKLFF

d_gene: -
abundance: -
j_gene: TRBJ1-1
v_gene: TRBV27
CDR3nt: TGTGCCAGCAGTTTATTGGGATACACTGAAGCTTTCTTT
CDR3aa: CASSLLGYTEAFF

d_gene: -
abundance: -
j_gene: TRBJ2-7
v_gene: TRBV7-9
CDR3nt: TGTGCCAGCAGCCTAAACAGCTACGAGCAGTACTTC
CDR3aa: CASSLNSYEQYF

d_gene: -
abundance: -
j_gene: TRBJ2-2
v_gene: TRBV2
CDR3nt: TGTGCCAGCAGTGAACAACGAAGAGAGCTGTTTTTT
CDR3aa: CASSEQRRELFF

d_gene: -
abundance: -
j_gene: TRBJ1-3
v_gene: TRBV6-6
CDR3nt: TGTGCCAGCAGTTGGACAGTCTCTGGAAACACCATATATTTT
CDR3aa: CASSWTVSGNTIYF